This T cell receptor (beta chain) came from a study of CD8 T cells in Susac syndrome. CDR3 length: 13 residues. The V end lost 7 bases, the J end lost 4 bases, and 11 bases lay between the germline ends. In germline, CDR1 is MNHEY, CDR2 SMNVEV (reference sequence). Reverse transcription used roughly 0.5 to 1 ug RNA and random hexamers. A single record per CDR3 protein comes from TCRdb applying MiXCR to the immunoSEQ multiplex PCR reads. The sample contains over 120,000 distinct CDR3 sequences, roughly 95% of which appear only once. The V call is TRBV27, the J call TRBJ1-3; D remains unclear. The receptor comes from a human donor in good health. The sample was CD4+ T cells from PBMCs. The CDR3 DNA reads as TGTGCCAGCAAGCGGACCGCAGGAAACACCATATATTTT. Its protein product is CASKRTAGNTIYF.